One and the same sample provided the 20 T cell receptor beta chains below, sequenced in a study of cytomegalovirus exposure and HLA in healthy donors. PCR primers comprised 60 Vbeta and 13 Jbeta primers. Repertoires were generated with immunoSEQ multiplex PCR, while TCRdb's copy carries only in-frame clones and drops some. In the table there are under 200,000 clones, around three quarters of which are singletons. The sequenced sample was PBMCs. These receptor sequences come from a man in his forties in good health and CMV-seronegative.

The gene calls are TRBV4-3 and TRBJ2-3; 12 positions agree with TRBD2. The length of the CDR3 is 16 residues. From germline, CDR1 is LGHNA and CDR2 YSLEER. The V and J ends lost 2 bases and 7 bases, in that order; junction bases with no gene match: 7. CDR3 sequence reads: CASSQQASGGVYTQYF. The CDR3 DNA sequence: TGCGCCAGCAGCCAACAAGCTAGCGGGGGGGTTTATACGCAGTATTTT.

The chain has TRBV18 and TRBJ2-7; D is ambiguous. The CDR3 is 15 amino acids. Germline loops: CDR1 KGHSH, CDR2 LQKENI. V was pared by 3 bases and J by 2 bases, with 14 bases between. CDR3: CASSPDTNLPYEQYF. CDR3 DNA: TGTGCCAGCTCACCCGACACGAACCTCCCCTACGAGCAGTACTTC.

The chain combines TRBV2 with TRBJ2-7, with 9 bases that match TRBD1. This CDR3 is built from 14 residues. Per germline, CDR1 SNHLY and CDR2 FYNNEI. V shed 4 bases and J 6 bases; nucleotides not matched to a gene: 7. CDR3 protein: CASSVGQGPSEQYF. CDR3 nucleotide sequence: TGTGCCAGCAGTGTGGGACAGGGACCCAGCGAGCAGTACTTC.

With regard to this clone: Other DNA sequences within the sample encode an identical CDR3. The gene calls are TRBV29-1 and TRBJ2-3, with 10 bases aligning to TRBD2. CDR1 SQVTM and CDR2 ANQGSEA come from the germline V gene. This CDR3 comprises 14 residues. Trimming took 3 bases from V and 1 from J; bases not matched to a gene: 1. The CDR3 protein is CSVDSGRRTDTQYF. The CDR3 nucleotides are TGCAGCGTTGATAGCGGGAGGCGCACAGATACGCAGTATTTT.

V is TRBV30 and J is TRBJ1-4, with a possible D match to TRBD1 (6 bases). The germline CDR1 and CDR2 sequences are GTSNPN and SVGIG (reference sequence). The V gene lost 5 bases and the J gene lost 4 bases, with 14 bases spanning the gap. The CDR3 length is 14 residues. The CDR3 protein is CAWARRGNNEKLFF. The CDR3 DNA reads as TGTGCCTGGGCCCGAAGGGGGAATAATGAAAAACTGTTTTTT.

The chain has TRBV28 and TRBJ1-1; D remains ambiguous. The V gene's germline CDR1 is MDHEN and CDR2 SYDVKM. The length of the CDR3 is 10 residues. The CDR3 sequence: CASGNTEAFF. For the CDR3, the DNA is TGTGCGTCCGGGAACACTGAAGCTTTCTTT. Drawing the rest from reference TRBV28 and TRBJ1-1, the complete variable domain is DVKVTQSSRYLVKRTGEKVFLECVQDMDHENMFWYRQDPGLGLRLIYFSYDVKMKEKGDIPEGYSVSREKKERFSLILESASTNQTSMYLCASGNTEAFFGQGTRLTVV.

This clone is a singleton in its sample. CDR3 sequence reads: CASSFSSTDTQYF. CDR3 sequence (DNA): TGTGCCAGCAGCTTCTCCAGTACAGATACGCAGTATTTT. This chain joins TRBV7-3 and TRBJ2-3; D is unclear. Per the germline V gene, CDR1 is SGHTA and CDR2 is FQGTGA. V shed 3 bases and J shed 3 bases, with 7 bases lying between them. This CDR3 spans 13 amino acids.

The chain links TRBV12-5 to TRBJ2-5; TRBD1 matches at 7 bases. Germline assignment: CDR1 LGHNT and CDR2 FRNRAP. This CDR3 is 14 amino acids long. The junction had 9 bases not matched to a gene; V was cut back by 5 bases and J by 6 bases. This CDR3 reads CASGLGQERQTQYF. As DNA, the CDR3 is TGTGCTAGTGGTCTAGGACAGGAGAGGCAGACCCAGTACTTC. The full variable domain, with the rest looked up from reference TRBV12-5 and TRBJ2-5, is DARVTQTPRHKVTEMGQEVTMRCQPILGHNTVFWYRQTMMQGLELLAYFRNRAPLDDSGMPKDRFSAEMPDATLATLKIQPSEPRDSAVYFCASGLGQERQTQYFGPGTRLLVL.

The chain links TRBV19 to TRBJ1-2, with D maybe TRBD1 (5 bases). Looked up from germline, CDR1 is LNHDA and CDR2 is SQIVND (reference sequence). V lost 0 bases and J 4 bases, leaving 6 bases between the germline ends. This CDR3 spans 13 amino acids. CDR3: CASSIEGVYGYTF. CDR3 nucleotide sequence: TGTGCCAGTAGTATAGAAGGGGTCTATGGCTACACCTTC. The full variable domain, in which reference TRBV19 and TRBJ1-2 provide the parts outside the CDR3, is DGGITQSPKYLFRKEGQNVTLSCEQNLNHDAMYWYRQDPGQGLRLIYYSQIVNDFQKGDIAEGYSVSREKKESFPLTVTSAQKNPTAFYLCASSIEGVYGYTFGSGTRLTVV.

J is TRBJ2-5 and V is TRBV7-2; 10 bases agree with TRBD2. The length of the CDR3 is 15 residues. The germline V gene encodes CDR1 SGHTA and CDR2 FQGNSA. The V gene end was trimmed by 5 bases and the J gene end by 2 bases; junction bases not matched to a gene: 5. The CDR3 DNA reads as TGTGCCAGCAGCCCCCAGCGGGAGGGGCAAGAGACCCAGTACTTC. It specifies CASSPQREGQETQYF.

V and J are TRBV7-2 and TRBJ1-1; D possibly corresponds to TRBD1 (5 bases). The V end lost 3 bases, the J end lost 5 bases, and 13 bases lay between the germline ends. This CDR3 has 14 residues. Germline V CDR1 and CDR2: SGHTA, FQGNSA. This CDR3 is CASSFMGGGTEAFF. The CDR3 DNA reads TGTGCCAGCAGCTTTATGGGGGGAGGAACTGAAGCTTTCTTT.

This rearrangement joins TRBV6-1 to TRBJ2-1; D is perhaps TRBD2 (5 bases). V lost 8 bases and J 4 bases, leaving 15 bases between the germline ends. Per the germline V gene, CDR1 is MNHNS and CDR2 is SASEGT. CDR3 length equals 14 residues. The CDR3 here is CASLGSTGYNEQFF. The CDR3 bases are TGTGCCAGCCTTGGTAGTACGGGGTACAATGAGCAGTTCTTC.

The chain recombines TRBV11-2 with TRBJ1-1; D is unclear. Trimming left V 3 bases short and J 1 base short, with 3 bases between. CDR3 size: 12 residues. Germline values: CDR1 SGHAT, CDR2 FQNNGV. The chain's CDR3 is CASSFRNTEAFF. CDR3 in DNA: TGTGCCAGCAGCTTCCGGAACACTGAAGCTTTCTTT.

The chain has TRBV5-1 and TRBJ1-1, with no clear D. The CDR3 totals 15 residues. Per the germline V gene, CDR1 is SGHRS and CDR2 is YFSETQ. Deletions cut 0 bases from V and 4 bases from J, with 13 bases between. The CDR3 region is CASSLEAEVVTEAFF. In DNA form, the CDR3 reads TGCGCCAGCAGCTTGGAAGCGGAGGTGGTCACTGAAGCTTTCTTT.

CDR3 in amino acids: CASSLQGKAEAFF. In DNA form, the CDR3 reads TGTGCCAGCAGTCTGCAGGGAAAGGCTGAAGCTTTCTTT. The chain is built from TRBV6-5 and TRBJ1-1; tentatively, D is TRBD1 (5 bases). CDR1 and CDR2 from the germline V gene are MNHEY and SVGAGI. The CDR3 runs to 13 residues. Between the trimmed V and J ends, which lost 5 bases and 6 bases, there was a span of 13 bases.

V gene TRBV29-1 combines with J gene TRBJ1-1, with D perhaps TRBD1 (6 bases). V was trimmed by 7 bases and J by 4 bases, leaving 16 bases between them. The germline V gene has CDR1 SQVTM and CDR2 ANQGSEA. CDR3 size: 13 residues. In nucleotides, the CDR3 is TGCAGCGGCGACACAGGGCTGGGCACTGAAGCTTTCTTT. Encoded protein: CSGDTGLGTEAFF.

The V gene is TRBV27, the J gene TRBJ2-1, with 7 bases fitting TRBD1. V lost 2 bases, J lost 1 base, and 5 bases stayed unmatched. CDR3 length equals 16 residues. CDR1 MNHEY and CDR2 SMNVEV come from the germline V gene (reference sequence). The CDR3 is CASSLTGDISYNEQFF. CDR3 DNA: TGTGCCAGCAGTTTAACAGGGGATATTTCCTACAATGAGCAGTTCTTC.

This sequence joins TRBV6-5 and TRBJ2-7; D is ambiguous. The CDR3 loop spans 15 amino acids. V was cut by 6 bases and J by 0 bases, with 15 bases left in between. CDR1 and CDR2 from the germline V gene are MNHEY and SVGAGI. CDR3 nucleotides: TGTGCCAGCAGCCCCCCTACCCCCTACTCCTACGAGCAGTACTTC. This gives the protein CASSPPTPYSYEQYF.

The V call is TRBV10-3, the J call TRBJ2-7; no clear D. This CDR3 spans 14 amino acids. Germline CDR1 is ENHRY and CDR2 is SYGVKD. With 6 bases removed from V and 7 bases from J, the gap between germline ends came to 19 bases. CDR3 in DNA: TGTGCCATCAGCCTTGAACGACCGGGTTTGGAGCAGTACTTC. Its translation: CAISLERPGLEQYF.

This clone was recorded a few times. The V call is TRBV6-1, the J call TRBJ2-5; D might be TRBD2 (6 bases). Germline-derived CDR1 and CDR2 are MNHNS and SASEGT. The CDR3 has 13 residues. V gave up 6 bases and J gave up 4 bases, with 12 bases separating them. CDR3 residues: CASSLNGGETQYF. The CDR3 DNA follows: TGTGCCAGCAGCTTAAACGGGGGAGAGACCCAGTACTTC.